Listed below are T cell receptor beta chains from one sample, sequenced in a study of OX40 agonist ivuxolimab in advanced cancers. Data came from immunoSEQ multiplex PCR; TCRdb stores just in-frame clones and leaves some out. This table has roughly 60,000 clones, about 90% appearing once. The input for sequencing was CD4+ or CD8+ T cells sorted from blood, taken in a trial of the OX40 agonist ivuxolimab. The origin of the receptors is an adult with an advanced solid tumor such as melanoma, head and neck, liver or kidney cancer. Each CDR3 is given with its conserved first and last residue. A D gene is named only where the DNA matches it firmly. Clone size is stated in some rows and not others, as once, few, many or a class when expanded.

cdr3_nt cdr3_aa d_call v_call clone_size j_call
TGCGCCAGCAGCCATGGACAGGGGGCAAGTGGCTACACCTTC CASSHGQGASGYTF TRBD1 TRBV4-3 . TRBJ1-2
TGTGCCAGCAGTCCACCAGGGGGCCACACTGAAGCTTTCTTT CASSPPGGHTEAFF TRBD1 TRBV28 . TRBJ1-1
TGCGCCAGCAGCCAAGTAGCTCAAGGGATGGGGGCAACCGGGGAGCTGTTTTTT CASSQVAQGMGATGELFF . TRBV4-3 . TRBJ2-2
TGTGCCGGAGGGGGCAATCAGCCCCAGCATTTT CAGGGNQPQHF . TRBV28 . TRBJ1-5
TGCGCCAGCAGCCAAGAGCCGCCGCCCGGGGGAGAGACCCAGTACTTC CASSQEPPPGGETQYF . TRBV4-1 . TRBJ2-5
TGCAGCGCGGGACTAGCGGGATTGGATGAGCAGTTCTTC CSAGLAGLDEQFF TRBD2 TRBV29-1 . TRBJ2-1
TGTGCCAGCAGCTCCTGGGAATTGGCGGGAAAAGGGGGGGAGCTGTTTTTT CASSSWELAGKGGELFF . TRBV11-2 . TRBJ2-2
TGTGCCAGTAGTATAGTGACAGGGGATACGCAGTATTTT CASSIVTGDTQYF TRBD1 TRBV19 . TRBJ2-3
TGCGCCAGCACGGGTCGAGAGGGTTACCAAGAGACCCAGTACTTC CASTGREGYQETQYF . TRBV10-1 . TRBJ2-5
TGTGCCAGCTCAGCCGGGACCTCCTACGAGCAGTACTTC CASSAGTSYEQYF . TRBV18 . TRBJ2-7
TGTGCCAGCAGTTACTCGCTAGCGGGTCCCTTCGGCGAGCAGTACTTC CASSYSLAGPFGEQYF TRBD2 TRBV6-5 . TRBJ2-7
TGCGCCAGCAGCCGAGCCAGGGGGAATGAGCAGTTCTTC CASSRARGNEQFF TRBD1 TRBV4-3 . TRBJ2-1
TGTGCCAGCAGCTTAGTTGCGATGGGGGGGAGGGACAATGAGCAGTTCTTC CASSLVAMGGRDNEQFF TRBD2 TRBV7-8 . TRBJ2-1
TGTGCCAGCAGCTCCGGACTAGCGGGCCCCTACGAGCAGTACTTC CASSSGLAGPYEQYF TRBD2 TRBV13 . TRBJ2-7
TGTGCCAGCAGCTTTAGACTAGCGGGAGAAAGGGTTTACGAGCAGTACTTC CASSFRLAGERVYEQYF TRBD2 TRBV5-6 . TRBJ2-7
TGCAGCGTTCGGACTAGCGCTTCCTACGAGCAGTACTTC CSVRTSASYEQYF TRBD2 TRBV29-1 . TRBJ2-7
TGTGCCAGCAGCTTAATCGGGGGACTCCAAGAGACCCAGTACTTC CASSLIGGLQETQYF . TRBV7-3 . TRBJ2-5
TGTGCCAGCAGCTTAGCTAGCGGGGGTAGGGATGAGCAGTTCTTC CASSLASGGRDEQFF TRBD2 TRBV7-2 . TRBJ2-1
TGCGCCAGCAGCCCCGGGACAGGGTACGGCTCCTACGAGCAGTACTTC CASSPGTGYGSYEQYF TRBD1 TRBV4-3 . TRBJ2-7
TGTGCCAGCAGCTTTAGCCTGGGCGCCACCGGGGAGCTGTTTTTT CASSFSLGATGELFF . TRBV5-5 . TRBJ2-2
TGCGCCAGCAGCCAAGTGGGACTCCCTGAAGCTTTCTTT CASSQVGLPEAFF . TRBV4-1 once TRBJ1-1
TGTGCCAGCAGTTTATACGCCCCCGGACAGGGCCATCAGCCCCAGCATTTT CASSLYAPGQGHQPQHF TRBD1 TRBV27 . TRBJ1-5
TGTGCCAGCAGCCCCTGGGGGCCGTATTTAGCCGGGGAGCTGTTTTTT CASSPWGPYLAGELFF . TRBV5-6 . TRBJ2-2
TGTGCCAGCAGCTTAGGGAGGGGGACAAGCTCCTACGAGCAGTACTTC CASSLGRGTSSYEQYF . TRBV13 . TRBJ2-7
TGTGCCTCTGGGGCGACTAATGAAAAACTGTTTTTT CASGATNEKLFF . TRBV30 . TRBJ1-4
TGTGCCAGCAGCTTAGAGGGCCAGAGAGATGGCTACACCTTC CASSLEGQRDGYTF . TRBV7-9 . TRBJ1-2
TGCGCCAGCAGCCAAGAGGGGATCAATACCGGGGAGCTGTTTTTT CASSQEGINTGELFF . TRBV4-1 . TRBJ2-2
TGTGCCAGCAGTTCCGGAGTGGTAGTTAACACCGGGGAGCTGTTTTTT CASSSGVVVNTGELFF . TRBV6-5 . TRBJ2-2
TGTGCCAGCAGTTACCTAGACCGGGCGGCGACCGGGGAGCTGTTTTTT CASSYLDRAATGELFF . TRBV6-5 . TRBJ2-2
TGTGCCAGTACGTCGGCGGGGGACTCCTACGAGCAGTACTTC CASTSAGDSYEQYF TRBD2 TRBV19 . TRBJ2-7
TGCAGCGTTGAATCAGCCGATAAATCCTCCTACGAGCAGTACTTC CSVESADKSSYEQYF . TRBV29-1 . TRBJ2-7
TGCAGCGTTCCCGGGGTGGTCTACAATGAGCAGTTCTTC CSVPGVVYNEQFF . TRBV29-1 . TRBJ2-1
TGTGCCAGCAGCTTCGAATGGCAGCCCCAGCATTTT CASSFEWQPQHF . TRBV7-9 . TRBJ1-5
TGTGCCAGCAGCAGGGAGGGACAGGAATACTTTTATGGCTACACCTTC CASSREGQEYFYGYTF TRBD1 TRBV5-4 . TRBJ1-2
TGTGCCAGCAGCTTGGACGGTGGCTACACCTTC CASSLDGGYTF . TRBV5-4 . TRBJ1-2
TGTGCCAGCAGCTTCCAGGGAAATACGCAGTATTTT CASSFQGNTQYF . TRBV5-4 . TRBJ2-3
TGTGCCAGTAGTATCGGGACAGGGGGACCTGTTCAGCCCCAGCATTTT CASSIGTGGPVQPQHF TRBD1 TRBV19 . TRBJ1-5
TGTGCCAGCAGCCTAGGCGTCCCGACCGGGAAGAAGCGTGGCTACACCTTC CASSLGVPTGKKRGYTF . TRBV7-4 . TRBJ1-2
TGCGCCAGCAGCCAAGACCTAGCGGGGCTCACAGATACGCAGTATTTT CASSQDLAGLTDTQYF TRBD2 TRBV4-3 . TRBJ2-3
TGTGCCAGTAGTATAGGGACAGTCAACGAGCAGTACTTC CASSIGTVNEQYF . TRBV19 . TRBJ2-7
TGTGCCAGCAGTTACTCGGCGAGGGGGACAGATACGCAGTATTTT CASSYSARGTDTQYF . TRBV6-5 . TRBJ2-3
TGTGCCAGCAGTTCAAACCCGGGACAGATCACCGGGGAGCTGTTTTTT CASSSNPGQITGELFF TRBD1 TRBV6-5 . TRBJ2-2
TGTGCCAGCTCAGACAGAAGCAATCAGCCCCAGCATTTT CASSDRSNQPQHF . TRBV18 . TRBJ1-5
TGTGCCAGCAGCCCGACAGGGATGATGCGCGAGCAGTACTTC CASSPTGMMREQYF TRBD1 TRBV5-4 . TRBJ2-7
TGTGCCAGCACAGCGAGCAGTCCCGGAGAGACCCAGTACTTC CASTASSPGETQYF . TRBV2 . TRBJ2-5
TGTGCCAGCAGTTTCAATTCAGGAGCCTACGAGCAGTACTTC CASSFNSGAYEQYF . TRBV27 . TRBJ2-7
TGCGCCAGCAGCTTCGATGCGGAGAACTACGAGCAGTACTTC CASSFDAENYEQYF . TRBV5-1 . TRBJ2-7
TGTGCCAGCAGTGAAGACAGGAGCTCTGGAAACACCATATATTTT CASSEDRSSGNTIYF . TRBV2 . TRBJ1-3
TGTGCCAGCAGCTTAGAGGACAGGGTGGCAGCTAACTATGGCTACACCTTC CASSLEDRVAANYGYTF TRBD1 TRBV5-5 . TRBJ1-2
TGTGCCAGCTCATCACTGACTAGCGGGGGAGAGACCCAGTACTTC CASSSLTSGGETQYF TRBD2 TRBV18 . TRBJ2-5
TGCGCCAGCAGCCAAGGCTCCGGCGAGCAGTTCTTC CASSQGSGEQFF . TRBV4-1 . TRBJ2-1
TGTGCCAGCAGCGAGAAGGGACAGATGAACACTGAAGCTTTCTTT CASSEKGQMNTEAFF TRBD1 TRBV9 . TRBJ1-1
TGTGCCAGCAGTCCGGGGGACGGCGGAAACACTGAAGCTTTCTTT CASSPGDGGNTEAFF . TRBV6-5 . TRBJ1-1
TGTGCCAGCAGCCAAGTAAAGATAGCGGGATCCACAGATACGCAGTATTTT CASSQVKIAGSTDTQYF TRBD2 TRBV14 . TRBJ2-3
TGTGCCAGCAGTTTTTGGGCTAGCGGGAGTCCCTACGAGCAGTACTTC CASSFWASGSPYEQYF TRBD2 TRBV27 . TRBJ2-7